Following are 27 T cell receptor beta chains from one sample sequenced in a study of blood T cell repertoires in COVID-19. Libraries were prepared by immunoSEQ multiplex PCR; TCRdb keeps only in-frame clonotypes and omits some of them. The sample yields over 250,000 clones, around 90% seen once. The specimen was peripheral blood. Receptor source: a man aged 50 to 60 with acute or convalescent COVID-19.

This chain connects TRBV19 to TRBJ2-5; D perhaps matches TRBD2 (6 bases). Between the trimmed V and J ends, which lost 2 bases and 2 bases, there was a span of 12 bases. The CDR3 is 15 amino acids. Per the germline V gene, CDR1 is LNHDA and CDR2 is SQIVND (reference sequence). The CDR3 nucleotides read TGTGCCAGTAGTATAATGGGGGACTTTCAAGAGACCCAGTACTTC. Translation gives CASSIMGDFQETQYF. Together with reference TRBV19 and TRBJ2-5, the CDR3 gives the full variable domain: DGGITQSPKYLFRKEGQNVTLSCEQNLNHDAMYWYRQDPGQGLRLIYYSQIVNDFQKGDIAEGYSVSREKKESFPLTVTSAQKNPTAFYLCASSIMGDFQETQYFGPGTRLLVL.

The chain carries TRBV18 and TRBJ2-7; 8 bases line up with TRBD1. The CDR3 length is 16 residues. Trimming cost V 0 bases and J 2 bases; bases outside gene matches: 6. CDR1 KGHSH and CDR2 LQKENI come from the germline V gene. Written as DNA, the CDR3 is TGTGCCAGCTCACCACCGGACAGGGCCACCCCCTACGAGCAGTACTTC. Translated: CASSPPDRATPYEQYF.

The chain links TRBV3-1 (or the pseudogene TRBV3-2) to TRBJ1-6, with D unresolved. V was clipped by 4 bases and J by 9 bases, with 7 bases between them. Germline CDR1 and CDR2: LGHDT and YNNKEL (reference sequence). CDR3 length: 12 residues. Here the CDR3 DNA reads TGTGCCAGCAGCCCCAGTTTTTCACCCCTCCACTTT. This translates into CASSPSFSPLHF.

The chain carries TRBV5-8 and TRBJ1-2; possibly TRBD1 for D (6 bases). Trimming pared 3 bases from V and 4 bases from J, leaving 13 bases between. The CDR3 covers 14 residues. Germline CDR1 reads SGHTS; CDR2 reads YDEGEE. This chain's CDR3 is CASSSPDRPYGYTF. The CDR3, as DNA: TGTGCCAGCAGCTCCCCGGACAGACCCTATGGCTACACCTTC.

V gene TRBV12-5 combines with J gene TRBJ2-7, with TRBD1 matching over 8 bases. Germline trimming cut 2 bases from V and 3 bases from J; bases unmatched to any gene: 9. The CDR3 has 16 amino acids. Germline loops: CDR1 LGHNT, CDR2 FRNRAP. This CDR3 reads CASGLPPGQVNYEQYF. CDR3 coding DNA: TGTGCTAGTGGTTTGCCCCCGGGACAGGTGAACTACGAGCAGTACTTC.

CDR3 amino acids: CASSLGDSGHEQYF. The CDR3 nucleotides are TGTGCCAGCAGCTTAGGGGACAGTGGCCACGAGCAGTACTTC. This sequence joins TRBV11-2 and TRBJ2-7; 7 bases match TRBD1. Germline V gene lookup returns CDR1 SGHAT and CDR2 FQNNGV. CDR3 size: 14 residues. Trimming took 1 base from V and 5 from J; bases not matched to a gene: 5.

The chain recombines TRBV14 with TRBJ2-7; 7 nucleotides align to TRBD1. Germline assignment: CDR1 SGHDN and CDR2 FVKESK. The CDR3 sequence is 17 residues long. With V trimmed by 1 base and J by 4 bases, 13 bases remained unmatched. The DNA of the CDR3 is TGTGCCAGCAGCCAAGGCGAAGGTTGGACAGGAAAATACGAGCAGTACTTC. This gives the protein CASSQGEGWTGKYEQYF.

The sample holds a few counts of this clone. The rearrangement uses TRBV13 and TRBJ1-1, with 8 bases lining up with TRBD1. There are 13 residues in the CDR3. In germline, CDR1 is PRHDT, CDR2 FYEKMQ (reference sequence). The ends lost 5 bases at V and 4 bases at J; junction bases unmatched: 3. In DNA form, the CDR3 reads TGTGCCAGCAGCCGACAGGGGATCACTGAAGCTTTCTTT. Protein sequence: CASSRQGITEAFF.

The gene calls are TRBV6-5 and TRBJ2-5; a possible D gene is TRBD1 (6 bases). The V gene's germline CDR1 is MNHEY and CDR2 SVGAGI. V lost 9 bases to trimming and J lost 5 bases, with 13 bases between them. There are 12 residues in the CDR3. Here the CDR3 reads CASTGFGETQYF. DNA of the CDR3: TGTGCCAGTACAGGGTTCGGGGAGACCCAGTACTTC.

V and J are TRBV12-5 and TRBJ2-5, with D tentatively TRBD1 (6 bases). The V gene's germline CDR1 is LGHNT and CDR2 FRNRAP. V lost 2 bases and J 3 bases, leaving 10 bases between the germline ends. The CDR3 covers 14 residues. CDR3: CASGLNRVEETQYF. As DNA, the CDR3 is TGTGCTAGTGGTTTGAACAGGGTGGAAGAGACCCAGTACTTC.

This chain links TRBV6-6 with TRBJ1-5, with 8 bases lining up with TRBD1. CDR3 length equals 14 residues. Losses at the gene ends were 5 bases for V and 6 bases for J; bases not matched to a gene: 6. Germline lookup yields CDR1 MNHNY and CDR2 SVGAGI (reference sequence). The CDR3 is CASSPTGVSQPQHF. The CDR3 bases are TGTGCCAGCAGTCCGACAGGGGTGAGTCAGCCCCAGCATTTT.

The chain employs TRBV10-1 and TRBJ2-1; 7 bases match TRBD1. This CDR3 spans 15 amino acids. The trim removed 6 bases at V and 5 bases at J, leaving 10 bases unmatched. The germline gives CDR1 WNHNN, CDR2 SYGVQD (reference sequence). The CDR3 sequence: CASSHPGTENNEQFF. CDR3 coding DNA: TGCGCCAGCAGCCATCCCGGGACAGAGAACAATGAGCAGTTCTTC.

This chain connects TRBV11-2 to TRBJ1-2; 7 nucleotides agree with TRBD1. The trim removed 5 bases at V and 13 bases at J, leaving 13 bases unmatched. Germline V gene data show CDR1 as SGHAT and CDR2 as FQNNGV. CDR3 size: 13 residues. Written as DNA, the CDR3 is TGTGCCAGCAGCGTGACAGGGCCCCGCAGTCCCACCTTC. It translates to CASSVTGPRSPTF. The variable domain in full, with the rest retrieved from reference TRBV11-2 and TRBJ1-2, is EAGVAQSPRYKIIEKRQSVAFWCNPISGHATLYWYQQILGQGPKLLIQFQNNGVVDDSQLPKDRFSAERLKGVDSTLKIQPAKLEDSAVYLCASSVTGPRSPTFGSGTRLTVV.

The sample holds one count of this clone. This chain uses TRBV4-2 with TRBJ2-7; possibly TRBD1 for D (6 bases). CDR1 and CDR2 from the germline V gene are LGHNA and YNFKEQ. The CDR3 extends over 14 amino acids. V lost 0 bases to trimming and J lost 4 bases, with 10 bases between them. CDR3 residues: CASSQEDRGYEQYF. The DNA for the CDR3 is TGTGCCAGCAGCCAAGAGGATAGGGGGTACGAGCAGTACTTC.

The CDR3 coding sequence is TGTGCCAGCAGCCAAGGCACAGGGGGGGGAGAGGAGACCCAGTACTTC. Its protein product is CASSQGTGGGEETQYF. The chain uses TRBV3-1 (or the pseudogene TRBV3-2) and TRBJ2-5, with D perhaps matching TRBD1 (8 bases). Germline-derived CDR1 and CDR2 are LGHDT and YNNKEL (reference sequence). This CDR3 is 16 amino acids long. V was trimmed by 1 base and J by 5 bases, leaving 17 bases between them.

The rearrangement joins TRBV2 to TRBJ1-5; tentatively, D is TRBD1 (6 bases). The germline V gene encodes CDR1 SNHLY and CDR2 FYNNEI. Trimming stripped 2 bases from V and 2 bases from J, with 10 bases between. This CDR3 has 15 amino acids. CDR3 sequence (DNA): TGTGCCAGCAGTGAAACGTGGGGGCGCAATCAGCCCCAGCATTTT. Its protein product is CASSETWGRNQPQHF.

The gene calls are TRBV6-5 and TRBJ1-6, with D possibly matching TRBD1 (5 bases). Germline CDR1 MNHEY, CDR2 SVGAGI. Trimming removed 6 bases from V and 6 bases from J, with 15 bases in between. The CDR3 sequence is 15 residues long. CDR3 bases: TGTGCCAGCAGGCCCCTCGACAGATCTAATTCACCCCTCCACTTT. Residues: CASRPLDRSNSPLHF.

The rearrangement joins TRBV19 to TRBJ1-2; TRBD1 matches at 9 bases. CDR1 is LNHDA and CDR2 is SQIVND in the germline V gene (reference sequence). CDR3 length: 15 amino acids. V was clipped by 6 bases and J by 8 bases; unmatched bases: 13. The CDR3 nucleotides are TGTGCCAGTAGCGGGACAGGGAGGTTCGCTATCGGCTACACCTTC. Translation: CASSGTGRFAIGYTF.

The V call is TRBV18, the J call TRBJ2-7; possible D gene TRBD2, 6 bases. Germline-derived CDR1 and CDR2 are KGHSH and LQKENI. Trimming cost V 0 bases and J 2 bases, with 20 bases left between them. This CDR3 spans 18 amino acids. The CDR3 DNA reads TGTGCCAGCTCACCACCGCCCCGCGGGGACGAAGTTGCCTACGAGCAGTACTTC. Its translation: CASSPPPRGDEVAYEQYF.

The CDR3 sequence is CASGDGTGAVGYTF. Here the CDR3 DNA reads TGCGCCAGCGGGGACGGGACAGGGGCGGTTGGCTACACCTTC. The rearrangement uses TRBV5-1 and TRBJ1-2, with 10 bases matching TRBD1. Germline CDR1 SGHRS, CDR2 YFSETQ. This CDR3 is 14 amino acids long. Germline trimming cut 7 bases from V and 7 bases from J; bases unmatched to any gene: 10.

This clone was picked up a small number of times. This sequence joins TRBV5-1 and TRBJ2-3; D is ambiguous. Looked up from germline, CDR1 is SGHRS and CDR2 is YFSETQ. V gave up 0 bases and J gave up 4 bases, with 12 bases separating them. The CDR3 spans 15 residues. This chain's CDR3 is CASSLGGGRSDTQYF. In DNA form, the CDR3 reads TGCGCCAGCAGCTTGGGTGGTGGGCGATCAGATACGCAGTATTTT. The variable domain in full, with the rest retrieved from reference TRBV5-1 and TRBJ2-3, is KAGVTQTPRYLIKTRGQQVTLSCSPISGHRSVSWYQQTPGQGLQFLFEYFSETQRNKGNFPGRFSGRQFSNSRSEMNVSTLELGDSALYLCASSLGGGRSDTQYFGPGTRLTVL.

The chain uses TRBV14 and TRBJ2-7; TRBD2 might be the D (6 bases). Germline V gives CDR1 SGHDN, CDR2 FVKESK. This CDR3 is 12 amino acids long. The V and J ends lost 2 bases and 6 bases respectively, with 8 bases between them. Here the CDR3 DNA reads TGTGCCAGCAGCCAAATGGGGGGCGAGCAGTACTTC. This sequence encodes CASSQMGGEQYF.

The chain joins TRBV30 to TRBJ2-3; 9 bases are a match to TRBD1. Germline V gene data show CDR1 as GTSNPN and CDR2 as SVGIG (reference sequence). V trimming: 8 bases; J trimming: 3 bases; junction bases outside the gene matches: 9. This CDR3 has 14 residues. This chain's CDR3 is CAAGLTGGTDTQYF. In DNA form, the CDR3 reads TGTGCCGCCGGATTGACAGGGGGGACAGATACGCAGTATTTT.

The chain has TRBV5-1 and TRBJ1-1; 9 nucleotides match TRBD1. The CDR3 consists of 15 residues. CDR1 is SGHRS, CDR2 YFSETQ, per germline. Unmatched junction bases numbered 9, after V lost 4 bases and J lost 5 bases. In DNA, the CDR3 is TGCGCCAGCAGCCTAGGACAGGGGATAAGGACTGAAGCTTTCTTT. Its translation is CASSLGQGIRTEAFF.

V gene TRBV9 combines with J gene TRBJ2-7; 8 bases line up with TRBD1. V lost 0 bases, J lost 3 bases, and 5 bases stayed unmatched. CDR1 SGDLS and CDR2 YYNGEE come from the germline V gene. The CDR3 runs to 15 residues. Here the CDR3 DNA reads TGTGCCAGCAGCGTAGGAGGGACAGGAAACTACGAGCAGTACTTC. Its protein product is CASSVGGTGNYEQYF.

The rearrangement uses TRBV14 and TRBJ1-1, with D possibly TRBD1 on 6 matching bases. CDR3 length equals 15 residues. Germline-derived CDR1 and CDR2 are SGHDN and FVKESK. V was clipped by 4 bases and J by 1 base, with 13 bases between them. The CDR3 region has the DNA TGTGCCAGCAGCCTTACTGGGGGCTGGAACACTGAAGCTTTCTTT. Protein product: CASSLTGGWNTEAFF.

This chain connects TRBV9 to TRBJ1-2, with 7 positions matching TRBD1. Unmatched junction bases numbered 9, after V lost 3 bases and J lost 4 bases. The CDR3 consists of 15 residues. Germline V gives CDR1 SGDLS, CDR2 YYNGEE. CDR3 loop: CASSAGGDSVYGYTF. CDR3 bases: TGTGCCAGCAGCGCCGGGGGGGACAGTGTCTATGGCTACACCTTC.